The TCR beta chain described here comes from a study of cytomegalovirus exposure and HLA in healthy donors. Across the study: Researchers found that about four fifths of a few hundred genotyped donors fell within the Caucasian-associated ancestry cluster. Study-level results: An analysis that came later showed most CMV-associated TCR beta chains appearing HLA-restricted.

The V end was cut by 3 bases, the J end by 4 bases, with 12 bases between. Germline CDR1 is ENHRY and CDR2 is SYGVKD. The CDR3 length is 14 residues. A remark on this clone: No antigen is known for it.

In the PCR, 60 Vbeta and 13 Jbeta primers were used. Only in-frame clones appear in the TCRdb table, and some are missing; sequencing was by immunoSEQ multiplex PCR. The sample has 200,000 or so clones, 75% to 90% seen once. Though nominally healthy at sampling, donors likely had unrecorded immune exposures. Sequenced material: PBMCs. The rearrangement joins TRBV10-3 to TRBJ1-2; D not resolved. This receptor was identified in a woman aged 50 to 60 in good health and CMV-seropositive. DNA of the CDR3: TGTGCCATCAGTGAAGCGAGCACGCCCTATGGCTACACCTTC. The encoded protein is CAISEASTPYGYTF.